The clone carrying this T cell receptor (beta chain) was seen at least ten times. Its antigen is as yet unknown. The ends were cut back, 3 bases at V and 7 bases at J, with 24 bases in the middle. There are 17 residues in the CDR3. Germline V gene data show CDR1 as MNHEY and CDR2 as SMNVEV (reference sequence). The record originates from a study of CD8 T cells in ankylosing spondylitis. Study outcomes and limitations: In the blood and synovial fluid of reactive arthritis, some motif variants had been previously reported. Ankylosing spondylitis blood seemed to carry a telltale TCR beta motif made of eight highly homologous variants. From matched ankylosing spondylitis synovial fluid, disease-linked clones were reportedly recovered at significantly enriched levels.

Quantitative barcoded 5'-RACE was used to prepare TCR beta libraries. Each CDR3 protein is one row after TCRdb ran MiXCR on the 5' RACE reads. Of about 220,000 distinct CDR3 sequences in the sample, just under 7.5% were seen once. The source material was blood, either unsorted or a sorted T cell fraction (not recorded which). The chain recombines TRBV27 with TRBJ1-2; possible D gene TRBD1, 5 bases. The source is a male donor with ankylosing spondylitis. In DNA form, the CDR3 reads TGTGCCAGCAGTTTGTTGCAGGGACCCTCTCTAAGGGGTGGCTACACCTTC. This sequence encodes CASSLLQGPSLRGGYTF.